A selection of T cell receptor beta chains follows, all from one sample in a study of blood T cell repertoires in COVID-19. Generated by immunoSEQ multiplex PCR, the TCRdb table keeps only in-frame clones and is missing some. The sample lists some 300,000 clones, just under 90% occurring once. The sequencing sample was made of peripheral blood. The receptors derive from a woman between 50 and 59 years old with COVID-19, enrolled during active disease. Each CDR3 is given with its conserved first and last residue. A D gene is named only where the DNA matches it firmly. A clone size is listed for some rows: how often the clone was seen (once, few, many), or a class if it is expanded.

cdr3_nt,cdr3_aa,d_call,clone_size,j_call,v_call
TGTGCCACCAGTGGGGGAGGAGCCGCGGGAGATACGCAGTATTTT,CATSGGGAAGDTQYF,NA,once,TRBJ2-3,TRBV24-1
TGTGCCAGCAGTTATGCGGCAGCCCCGCAGTATTTT,CASSYAAAPQYF,NA,NA,TRBJ2-3,TRBV6-2/TRBV6-3
TGTGCCAGCAGCGACAGGGGTCGGTCACCCCTCCACTTT,CASSDRGRSPLHF,TRBD1,NA,TRBJ1-6,TRBV6-2/TRBV6-3
TGTGCCAGCATCCCAGGGGGTAGCGGCCACAATGAGCAGTTCTTC,CASIPGGSGHNEQFF,NA,NA,TRBJ2-1,TRBV5-4
TGTGCCAGCGCCTCGCGGGATACGCAGTATTTT,CASASRDTQYF,NA,NA,TRBJ2-3,TRBV25-1
TGCGCCAGCAGCCCAATAGCGGGGGCCTACGAGCAGTACTTC,CASSPIAGAYEQYF,TRBD2,once,TRBJ2-7,TRBV4-1
TGTGCCAGCAGTTACATAGGGGCAGACTATGGCTACACCTTC,CASSYIGADYGYTF,NA,NA,TRBJ1-2,TRBV6-2/TRBV6-3
TGTGCCAGCAGCTATGACAGGGCGAGCAATCAGCCCCAGCATTTT,CASSYDRASNQPQHF,TRBD1,NA,TRBJ1-5,TRBV27
TGTGCCAGCAGCCGCCTAACCGGCGGCGATGAGCAGTTCTTC,CASSRLTGGDEQFF,NA,NA,TRBJ2-1,TRBV11-3
TGTGCCAGCAGCATAAGGAAGGGTGGCCAGGGAGGCATCCTGGGGGAGCAGTACTTC,CASSIRKGGQGGILGEQYF,NA,once,TRBJ2-7,TRBV5-4
TGTGCCAGCAGCCAAGATCGACAGGGTAGATCGGTGCAGTACTTC,CASSQDRQGRSVQYF,TRBD1,few,TRBJ2-7,TRBV4-2
TGTGCCAGCTCACCACAAGCCTTGGGGGCTAGCACTGAAGCTTTCTTT,CASSPQALGASTEAFF,NA,NA,TRBJ1-1,TRBV18
TGTGCCAGCAGTTACGGGACATCGGAAAAAAAGTACTTC,CASSYGTSEKKYF,NA,NA,TRBJ2-7,TRBV6-5
TGTGCCAGCTCACCCGGACTAGCGGGAGGGCACACCGGGGAGCTGTTTTTT,CASSPGLAGGHTGELFF,TRBD2,NA,TRBJ2-2,TRBV18
TGTGCCACCAGCAGAGATTTGACAGTATTCTACGAGCAGTACTTC,CATSRDLTVFYEQYF,NA,NA,TRBJ2-7,TRBV15
TGTGCCAGCAGCCCTAGGTACACTGAAGCTTTCTTT,CASSPRYTEAFF,NA,NA,TRBJ1-1,TRBV7-9
TGCGCCAGCAGCTTGGATCGGGGGAGCAGGTTTCAGACCCAGTACTTC,CASSLDRGSRFQTQYF,NA,NA,TRBJ2-5,TRBV5-1
TGTGCCAGTAGTATCGGTCGGACAGTGAGGATAGATCAGCCCCAGCATTTT,CASSIGRTVRIDQPQHF,NA,NA,TRBJ1-5,TRBV19
TGTGCCAGCAGCTCAGGGAACCGGGACTCTCAGTTCTTC,CASSSGNRDSQFF,NA,NA,TRBJ2-1,TRBV11-3
TGCAGCGTCGGGGGGGATGAGCAGTTCTTC,CSVGGDEQFF,TRBD2,NA,TRBJ2-1,TRBV29-1
TGTGCCAGCAGCTTTACAGGGACTGAAGCTTTCTTT,CASSFTGTEAFF,NA,NA,TRBJ1-1,TRBV7-9
TGTGCCAGCTCACCGCCGGGACTAGCGGGGGCCTACAATGAGCAGTTCTTC,CASSPPGLAGAYNEQFF,TRBD2,NA,TRBJ2-1,TRBV18
TGTGCCACCAGCAGGAGGGAGGGTAGGAGCAATCAGCCCCAGCATTTT,CATSRREGRSNQPQHF,NA,few,TRBJ1-5,TRBV15
TGTGCCAGCAGTTACGGGGGGGCTGATGGGTATGGCTACACCTTC,CASSYGGADGYGYTF,NA,NA,TRBJ1-2,TRBV6-5
TGCGCCAGCAGCTTCCGACAGGGGTGGACTGAAGCTTTCTTT,CASSFRQGWTEAFF,TRBD1,NA,TRBJ1-1,TRBV4-3
TGTGCCAGCAGTTCCGACAGAATAGTTAGCAATCAGCCCCAGCATTTT,CASSSDRIVSNQPQHF,NA,NA,TRBJ1-5,TRBV6-5
TGTGCCACCAGCAACCGGGGGACAGGGTGGCAAGAGACCCAGTACTTC,CATSNRGTGWQETQYF,TRBD1,NA,TRBJ2-5,TRBV15
TGTGCCAGCAGCCAGGGACAGAGAAATTCACCCCTCCACTTT,CASSQGQRNSPLHF,TRBD1,NA,TRBJ1-6,TRBV3-1/TRBV3-2
TGTGCCAGCAGCTTAAGTGGGACTAGCGGGACCATCGAGCAGTTCTTC,CASSLSGTSGTIEQFF,TRBD2,NA,TRBJ2-1,TRBV11-1
TGTGCCAGCAGCTTTCGGCCGCAGGTACTAGCGGGAGGAGAGCAGTACTTC,CASSFRPQVLAGGEQYF,TRBD2,NA,TRBJ2-7,TRBV5-5
TGCAGTGCTATAGGGAGGGCCGAGCAGTACTTC,CSAIGRAEQYF,TRBD2,NA,TRBJ2-7,TRBV20-1
TGTGCCAGCAGCTTAGGGCCCGGGGCAGGGAGGGATCAGCCCCAGCATTTT,CASSLGPGAGRDQPQHF,NA,NA,TRBJ1-5,TRBV11-2
TGTGCCACCAGCTCGAGACAGGGGAGAAACACCATATATTTT,CATSSRQGRNTIYF,TRBD1,NA,TRBJ1-3,TRBV15
TGTGCCAGCAGCCCCGTCAGCGGAGGATACGAGCAGTACTTC,CASSPVSGGYEQYF,NA,once,TRBJ2-7,TRBV6-4
TGCGCCAGCAGCTTGGTGCACAGGACCACTAGCACAGATACGCAGTATTTT,CASSLVHRTTSTDTQYF,NA,NA,TRBJ2-3,TRBV5-1
TGTGCCACCAGTGACTCGTCCCCGGGGGATACGCAGTATTTT,CATSDSSPGDTQYF,NA,NA,TRBJ2-3,TRBV24-1
TGTGCCAGCTCACGGGGGACAGGAAACACTGAAGCTTTCTTT,CASSRGTGNTEAFF,TRBD1,NA,TRBJ1-1,TRBV18
TGTGCCAGCAGCCAAGCCAGGGGGCTGTCCGGGGAGCTGTTTTTT,CASSQARGLSGELFF,TRBD1,NA,TRBJ2-2,TRBV3-1/TRBV3-2
TGTGCCAGCAGCTTAGACGGCGGGACCACCTACGAGCAGTACTTC,CASSLDGGTTYEQYF,NA,NA,TRBJ2-7,TRBV7-2
TGTGCCAGCAGCCTAGGGATAGGAGGCAATGAAAAACTGTTTTTT,CASSLGIGGNEKLFF,NA,NA,TRBJ1-4,TRBV13
TGTGCCAGTAGTATTGTCCCTCGACAGGGGGCTCGATACGAGCAGTACTTC,CASSIVPRQGARYEQYF,TRBD1,NA,TRBJ2-7,TRBV19
TGCGCCAGCAGCTTGGGACCCTCGGGAAGTGAAAAACTGTTTTTT,CASSLGPSGSEKLFF,NA,once,TRBJ1-4,TRBV5-1
TGTGCCAGCACAACTAGCTTAAATGAGCAGTTCTTC,CASTTSLNEQFF,NA,NA,TRBJ2-1,TRBV5-4
TGCGCCAGCAGCTTGTACATGACAGGGGTCCAAGAGACCCAGTACTTC,CASSLYMTGVQETQYF,TRBD1,once,TRBJ2-5,TRBV5-1